The next 32 T cell receptor beta chains were all read from a single sample in a study of T-cell memory formation after mild COVID-19. Each CDR3 protein gets one entry after TCRdb re-called the 5' RACE reads with MiXCR. The table has hundreds of thousands of distinct CDR3 sequences, 25% to 30% seen once. Sequencing was carried out using PBMCs or a T cell subset sorted from them (not recorded which). Source of these receptors: an adult woman who had mild COVID-19 (a few samples of this study predate the infection). Cell type and time point are not known.

This sequence joins TRBV30 and TRBJ2-3, with 10 bases aligning to TRBD1. Trimming took 4 bases from V and 2 from J; bases not matched to a gene: 3. The CDR3 loop spans 14 amino acids. Germline CDR1 reads GTSNPN; CDR2 reads SVGIG (reference sequence). CDR3: CAWTGTGDTDTQYF. Here the CDR3 DNA reads TGTGCCTGGACCGGGACAGGGGACACAGATACGCAGTATTTT.

The J gene is TRBJ2-1, the V gene TRBV29-1, with 8 bases that match TRBD1. Germline V gene data show CDR1 as SQVTM and CDR2 as ANQGSEA. The CDR3 contains 15 residues. The trim removed 6 bases at V and 0 bases at J, leaving 7 bases unmatched. The chain's CDR3 is CSVAGGVSSYNEQFF. The CDR3, as DNA: TGCAGCGTCGCAGGGGGCGTGAGCTCCTACAATGAGCAGTTCTTC.

V and J are TRBV21-1 and TRBJ2-7; the table's TRBD1 call for D was not verified on the DNA. TRBV21-1 is a listed pseudogene. The CDR3 has 15 amino acids. The CDR3 region is CASSLPDRLTYEQYF. The CDR3, as DNA: TGTGCCAGCAGCCTACCGGACAGGCTAACTTACGAGCAGTACTTC.

V usage is TRBV4-1 and J usage is TRBJ2-2, with D maybe TRBD1 (5 bases). Germline V gene sequence: CDR1 MGHRA, CDR2 YSYEKL. The CDR3 is made up of 15 amino acids. Trimming took off 2 bases at V and 6 bases at J, with 13 bases between the two ends. CDR3 in amino acids: CASSQRGIEAGELFF. DNA of the CDR3: TGCGCCAGCAGCCAAAGGGGCATAGAGGCCGGGGAGCTGTTTTTT.

This rearrangement joins TRBV30 to TRBJ2-7; TRBD1 matches 9 bases. The CDR3 length is 14 residues. V was clipped by 2 bases and J by 0 bases; unmatched bases: 2. Germline V CDR1 and CDR2: GTSNPN, SVGIG (reference sequence). As DNA, the CDR3 is TGTGCCTGGAGTACGACAGGGGGCTCCTACGAGCAGTACTTC. Translated, it gives CAWSTTGGSYEQYF.

The gene calls are TRBV7-2 and TRBJ2-7, with TRBD2 matching over 8 bases. The germline V gene encodes CDR1 SGHTA and CDR2 FQGNSA. The CDR3 consists of 14 residues. Trimming cost V 8 bases and J 0 bases; bases outside gene matches: 6. CDR3 region: CASRSGVSSYEQYF. The CDR3 nucleotides read TGTGCCAGCCGTAGCGGGGTAAGCTCCTACGAGCAGTACTTC.

The chain recombines TRBV28 with TRBJ2-7; 7 bases fit TRBD2. Trimming cost V 2 bases and J 7 bases; bases outside gene matches: 14. The CDR3 totals 16 residues. The germline CDR1 and CDR2 sequences are MDHEN and SYDVKM. Here the CDR3 DNA reads TGTGCCAGCAGTTTAGCGGGAGAAGGCCCGGCGGGAGAGCAGTACTTC. Translating it yields CASSLAGEGPAGEQYF.

The chain combines TRBV12-3 or TRBV12-4 with TRBJ2-2, with a weak D call TRBD2 (5 bases). This CDR3 region has 12 residues. Between the trimmed V and J ends, which lost 7 bases and 5 bases, there was a span of 8 bases. CDR3 region: CASKLETGELFF. The CDR3 bases are TGTGCCAGCAAACTAGAGACCGGGGAGCTGTTTTTT.

The genes are TRBV24-1 and TRBJ2-1; possibly TRBD1 for D (6 bases). The CDR3 consists of 15 residues. Trimming took 9 bases from V and 6 from J, leaving 20 bases between them. Germline CDR1 is KGHDR and CDR2 is SFDVKD. The CDR3 DNA sequence: TGTGCCACCCGGTCGTGGCGGACAGATCTCAATGAGCAGTTCTTC. It yields the protein CATRSWRTDLNEQFF.

This clonotype showed up just a few times. This chain links TRBV3-1 with TRBJ1-1; D possibly corresponds to TRBD1 (5 bases). The V and J ends lost 3 bases and 11 bases respectively, with 10 bases between them. Germline V gene sequence: CDR1 LGHDT, CDR2 YNNKEL (reference sequence). The CDR3 length is 11 residues. The CDR3 DNA sequence: TGTGCCAGCAGCCACGACAGTGCGGCTTTCTTT. Encoded protein: CASSHDSAAFF.

This chain links TRBV6-5 with TRBJ2-3, with D unresolved. Deletions cut 2 bases from V and 0 bases from J, with 9 bases between. The germline V gene has CDR1 MNHEY and CDR2 SVGAGI. The CDR3 totals 15 residues. The CDR3 loop reads CASSYALSSTDTQYF. The CDR3, as DNA: TGTGCCAGCAGTTACGCACTGAGTAGCACAGATACGCAGTATTTT.

This clonotype was seen more than once but under ten times. The V call is TRBV12-3 or TRBV12-4, the J call TRBJ2-7, with D perhaps TRBD2 (5 bases). The CDR3 sequence is 16 residues long. The ends were cut back, 6 bases at V and 1 base at J, with 19 bases in the middle. CDR3 sequence reads: CASSPFRDDGSYEQYF. The CDR3 region has the DNA TGTGCCAGCAGCCCCTTTCGGGATGACGGGTCCTACGAGCAGTACTTC.

The J gene is TRBJ2-2, the V gene TRBV4-2; 11 bases are shared with TRBD2. The CDR3 is made up of 15 amino acids. Germline V gives CDR1 LGHNA, CDR2 YNFKEQ. Unmatched junction bases numbered 7, after V lost 5 bases and J lost 8 bases. Here the CDR3 DNA reads TGTGCCAGCAGCGGTAGCGGGGGGGCCGGTGGGGAGCTGTTTTTT. The encoded protein is CASSGSGGAGGELFF.

The V call is TRBV15, the J call TRBJ2-5, with no clear D. The CDR3 loop spans 15 amino acids. Looked up from germline, CDR1 is LNHNV and CDR2 is YYDKDF (reference sequence). V shed 1 base and J shed 0 bases, with 9 bases lying between them. The CDR3 DNA sequence: TGTGCCACCAGCAGAGTTAGGGCGTACCAAGAGACCCAGTACTTC. This sequence encodes CATSRVRAYQETQYF.

The table lists this clonotype with a few counts. The J gene is TRBJ2-7, the V gene TRBV29-1; 16 bases line up with TRBD2. The germline V gene has CDR1 SQVTM and CDR2 ANQGSEA. This CDR3 has 14 amino acids. J gave up 5 bases and V 5 bases, and 3 bases lay outside the gene matches. CDR3 sequence (DNA): TGCAGCGTTACAGGGACTAGCGGGAGGGACGAGCAGTACTTC. Translation: CSVTGTSGRDEQYF.

This clonotype was counted between two and nine times. V is TRBV9 and J is TRBJ2-7, with TRBD1 matching 10 bases. The trim removed 0 bases at V and 7 bases at J, leaving 19 bases unmatched. The CDR3 runs to 19 residues. Per the germline V gene, CDR1 is SGDLS and CDR2 is YYNGEE. The CDR3 DNA follows: TGTGCCAGCAGCGTAGTTTCACGTAAGGGGACAGGGGAATTAGAAGAGCAGTACTTC. Protein product: CASSVVSRKGTGELEEQYF.

The genes are TRBV5-1 and TRBJ2-2; 7 bases map to TRBD1. Germline values: CDR1 SGHRS, CDR2 YFSETQ. The CDR3 is 14 amino acids. V shed 3 bases and J 5 bases; nucleotides not matched to a gene: 4. The CDR3 is CASSWQGETGELFF. CDR3 in DNA: TGCGCCAGCAGCTGGCAGGGGGAAACCGGGGAGCTGTTTTTT. The entire variable domain, with the rest obtained from reference TRBV5-1 and TRBJ2-2, is as follows: KAGVTQTPRYLIKTRGQQVTLSCSPISGHRSVSWYQQTPGQGLQFLFEYFSETQRNKGNFPGRFSGRQFSNSRSEMNVSTLELGDSALYLCASSWQGETGELFFGEGSRLTVL.

The V call is TRBV27, the J call TRBJ2-3; TRBD1 matches 9 bases. The CDR3 loop spans 18 amino acids. V lost 5 bases and J lost 2; bases outside the gene matches: 14. Germline V gene sequence: CDR1 MNHEY, CDR2 SMNVEV (reference sequence). The CDR3 is CASSKTGGSLILTDTQYF. The CDR3, as DNA: TGTGCCAGCAGTAAAACAGGGGGCTCCCTAATACTCACAGATACGCAGTATTTT.

CDR3 sequence reads: CASRRANQGGGTGELFF. CDR3 nucleotide sequence: TGTGCCAGCAGACGAGCCAATCAGGGGGGCGGCACCGGGGAGCTGTTTTTT. The gene calls are TRBV6-5 and TRBJ2-2, with a possible D match to TRBD1 (7 bases). The V end lost 6 bases, the J end lost 4 bases, and 21 bases lay between the germline ends. Germline V lookup: CDR1 MNHEY, CDR2 SVGAGI. The CDR3 contains 17 residues.

J is TRBJ2-1 and V is TRBV24-1, with 7 nucleotides matching TRBD1. Germline CDR1 is KGHDR and CDR2 is SFDVKD. Losses at the gene ends were 6 bases for V and 2 bases for J; bases not matched to a gene: 12. This CDR3 has 17 amino acids. CDR3 nucleotide sequence: TGTGCCACCAGTACGGGTTTGGGGGACAGAGCCTACAATGAGCAGTTCTTC. As protein: CATSTGLGDRAYNEQFF.

The table lists this clonotype with a few counts. The chain links TRBV11-2 to TRBJ2-1; D gene ambiguous. CDR3 length equals 14 residues. Trimming cost V 5 bases and J 3 bases, with 11 bases left between them. Germline V lookup: CDR1 SGHAT, CDR2 FQNNGV. CDR3 in amino acids: CASSPRSNYNEQFF. The CDR3 DNA is TGTGCCAGCAGCCCCCGAAGTAACTACAATGAGCAGTTCTTC. The full variable domain, completed using reference TRBV11-2 and TRBJ2-1, is EAGVAQSPRYKIIEKRQSVAFWCNPISGHATLYWYQQILGQGPKLLIQFQNNGVVDDSQLPKDRFSAERLKGVDSTLKIQPAKLEDSAVYLCASSPRSNYNEQFFGPGTRLTVL.

The chain uses TRBV18 and TRBJ1-2, with TRBD1 identical over 9 bases. Trimming took 5 bases from V and 2 from J; bases not matched to a gene: 12. CDR1 is KGHSH, CDR2 LQKENI, per germline. There are 17 residues in the CDR3. CDR3 bases: TGTGCCAGCTCATCCGCCGGGACAGGGCTTTTGAACTATGGCTACACCTTC. Protein sequence: CASSSAGTGLLNYGYTF. Variable domain in full (rest from reference TRBV18 and TRBJ1-2): NAGVMQNPRHLVRRRGQEARLRCSPMKGHSHVYWYRQLPEEGLKFMVYLQKENIIDESGMPKERFSAEFPKEGPSILRIQQVVRGDSAAYFCASSSAGTGLLNYGYTFGSGTRLTVV.

This clonotype has just a few counts. The rearrangement joins TRBV20-1 to TRBJ1-2; D might be TRBD1 (6 bases). Germline-derived CDR1 and CDR2 are DFQATT and SNEGSKA (reference sequence). This CDR3 has 13 residues. Trimming stripped 5 bases from V and 3 bases from J, with 13 bases between. The CDR3 here is CSAVPTGYYGYTF. CDR3 in DNA: TGCAGTGCTGTCCCGACAGGCTACTATGGCTACACCTTC.

This clonotype has only a few counts. The CDR3 DNA follows: TGTGCCAGCAGCTTAGCGCGACAGTACGAGCAGTACTTC. The encoded protein is CASSLARQYEQYF. This chain joins TRBV7-2 and TRBJ2-7; maybe TRBD1 (5 bases). This CDR3 region has 13 residues. Trimming left V 0 bases short and J 4 bases short, with 7 bases between. The V gene's germline CDR1 is SGHTA and CDR2 FQGNSA.

This clonotype was observed a handful of times. The chain recombines TRBV6-5 with TRBJ2-1; 13 bases agree with TRBD2. The CDR3 totals 15 residues. CDR1 is MNHEY, CDR2 SVGAGI, per germline. The J segment lost 6 bases and the V segment lost 5 bases, leaving 4 bases of the junction unmatched. CDR3 sequence: CASSPGTSGINEQFF. The CDR3 DNA reads as TGTGCCAGCAGTCCTGGGACTAGCGGGATCAATGAGCAGTTCTTC.

V gene TRBV24-1 combines with J gene TRBJ2-1; 7 nucleotides match TRBD2. Germline V gene lookup returns CDR1 KGHDR and CDR2 SFDVKD. CDR3 length equals 17 residues. After removal of 5 bases from V and 7 bases from J, the junction contained 16 bases not matched to a gene. The CDR3 reads CATSGRLGDPRGNEQFF. In nucleotides, the CDR3 is TGTGCCACCAGTGGTCGGTTAGGCGATCCGCGGGGGAATGAGCAGTTCTTC.

A few counts support this clonotype. Written as DNA, the CDR3 is TGTGCCAGCAGTCCAGGACAGGGCAACACCGGGGAGCTGTTTTTT. Its translation: CASSPGQGNTGELFF. V is TRBV27 and J is TRBJ2-2; 8 bases map to TRBD1. The CDR3 sequence is 15 residues long. V shed 5 bases, J shed 2 bases, and the junction held 4 bases outside the gene matches. The germline gives CDR1 MNHEY, CDR2 SMNVEV (reference sequence).

The chain is built from TRBV9 and TRBJ2-5, with D possibly TRBD1 on 5 matching bases. This CDR3 region has 13 residues. The V end was cut by 7 bases, the J end by 6 bases, with 16 bases between. Germline CDR1 SGDLS, CDR2 YYNGEE. CDR3 nucleotide sequence: TGTGCCAGCGAAGACAGTCACAGGCAGACCCAGTACTTC. This codes for CASEDSHRQTQYF.

This clonotype was counted between two and nine times. The chain is built from TRBV24-1 and TRBJ2-3; no firm D call. CDR1 KGHDR and CDR2 SFDVKD come from the germline V gene. The CDR3 covers 13 residues. Trimming left V 2 bases short and J 5 bases short, with 7 bases between. The CDR3: CATSDYSLDTQYF. The DNA for the CDR3 is TGTGCCACCAGTGATTACTCTTTAGATACGCAGTATTTT.

This clonotype was detected only a few times. The rearrangement links TRBV5-6 to TRBJ2-1; 8 bases match TRBD2. This CDR3 is built from 17 residues. Per germline, CDR1 SGHDT and CDR2 YYEEEE. J lost 1 base, V lost 4 bases, and 10 bases had no gene match. CDR3 nucleotide sequence: TGTGCCAGCAGCCCCGCGGGGGGTAGGGGGTCCTACAATGAGCAGTTCTTC. Protein product: CASSPAGGRGSYNEQFF.

The rearrangement links TRBV7-2 to TRBJ2-1; TRBD2 agrees at 7 bases. The J segment lost 8 bases and the V segment lost 6 bases, leaving 13 bases of the junction unmatched. The CDR3 is 15 amino acids. Looked up from germline, CDR1 is SGHTA and CDR2 is FQGNSA. The CDR3 region is CASRPWGGGPDEQFF. The DNA of the CDR3 is TGTGCCAGCAGGCCATGGGGGGGAGGACCTGATGAGCAGTTCTTC.

The chain links TRBV2 to TRBJ1-1; no firm D call. The CDR3 consists of 14 residues. Germline loops: CDR1 SNHLY, CDR2 FYNNEI. The V end was cut by 6 bases, the J end by 7 bases, with 18 bases between. This CDR3 reads CASSQRPMDVEAFF. The CDR3 coding sequence is TGTGCCAGCAGCCAGCGACCCATGGACGTTGAAGCTTTCTTT.